This T cell receptor (beta chain) is drawn from a study of Ad26.COV2.S vaccination and SARS-CoV-2 variants. Study results and limitations: Participants given vaccine showed non-spike TCR breadth similar to that of placebo recipients.

Regarding this clone: Its antigen is not identified.

Germline values: CDR1 SQVTM, CDR2 ANQGSEA. The V end lost 3 bases, the J end lost 0 bases, and 14 bases lay between the germline ends. This CDR3 has 15 amino acids. Here immunoSEQ multiplex PCR was the method, and the copy in TCRdb shows in-frame clones only, minus some. The data show tens of thousands of clones, approximately 82% seen once. The sequenced sample was peripheral blood, obtained after recovery from COVID-19. The sequence derives from a human donor who had recovered from COVID-19. V gene TRBV29-1 combines with J gene TRBJ1-1; D might be TRBD1 (5 bases). The CDR3 DNA follows: TGCAGCGTTGACGTCACGGGACTGATGAACACTGAAGCTTTCTTT. Amino acid sequence: CSVDVTGLMNTEAFF.